This T cell receptor (beta chain) was identified during a study of early T cells in non-severe SARS-CoV-2 infection. TCRdb re-derived calls from the 5' RACE reads in MiXCR, one entry per CDR3 protein. The sample consists of 42,000 or so distinct CDR3 sequences, approximately 5.9% of them appearing once. The CDR3 totals 14 residues. Per the germline V gene, CDR1 is SQVTM and CDR2 is ANQGSEA. V lost 4 bases to trimming and J lost 4 bases; unmatched junction nucleotides: 6. This clonotype has at least ten counts. The sequencing here drew on whole blood, taken at baseline. The source is an adult who was a healthcare worker with PCR-confirmed SARS-CoV-2 infection or an uninfected control (not recorded which). V usage is TRBV29-1 and J usage is TRBJ2-2, with TRBD1 identical over 7 bases. CDR3 loop: CSVVGGEGTGELFF. DNA of the CDR3: TGCAGCGTTGTAGGGGGCGAGGGCACCGGGGAGCTGTTTTTT.